The 10 T cell receptor beta chains below all came from one sample that was sequenced in a study of spatial heterogeneity in lung cancer. Specified time point: sample taken at primary tumor resection. The authors sequenced whole RNA from tumor, nontumor lung or frozen PBMC without sorting. TCRdb itself ran the 5' RACE reads through MiXCR, one entry per CDR3 protein. The sample shows about 75,000 distinct CDR3 sequences, about an eighth of them seen only once. The sample in question was PBMCs, obtained at surgery. The origin of the receptors is a male donor with early-stage non-small cell lung cancer.

Only a few counts were recorded for this clonotype. The chain uses TRBV7-2 and TRBJ2-3, with 11 bases matching TRBD2. This CDR3 is 15 amino acids long. Looked up from germline, CDR1 is SGHTA and CDR2 is FQGNSA. V gave up 5 bases and J gave up 2 bases; unmatched junction bases: 3. This CDR3 reads CASSRTSGFTDTQYF. The CDR3 nucleotides read TGTGCCAGCAGCCGGACTAGCGGGTTCACAGATACGCAGTATTTT.

This clonotype was detected only a few times. The V call is TRBV24-1, the J call TRBJ2-2; D not certain. The CDR3 totals 14 residues. V was pared by 2 bases and J by 1 base, with 4 bases between. Germline CDR1 and CDR2: KGHDR and SFDVKD. This CDR3 is CATSDWRNTGELFF. The CDR3 DNA follows: TGTGCCACCAGTGATTGGCGGAACACCGGGGAGCTGTTTTTT.

The V call is TRBV7-2, the J call TRBJ1-1, with D possibly being TRBD1 (6 bases). Germline CDR1 is SGHTA and CDR2 is FQGNSA. The CDR3 is 15 residues long. V was clipped by 5 bases and J by 4 bases, with 17 bases between them. The DNA of the CDR3 is TGTGCCAGCAGCGCGCCTCCCGGACAGTTCACTGAAGCTTTCTTT. This encodes CASSAPPGQFTEAFF.

V is TRBV4-1 and J is TRBJ2-7; TRBD2 matches 7 bases. Trimming at V came to 3 bases and at J to 4 bases, leaving 12 bases not matched to a gene. This CDR3 spans 16 amino acids. Germline loops: CDR1 MGHRA, CDR2 YSYEKL. The CDR3 here is CASSQGGVATKYEQYF. In nucleotides, the CDR3 is TGCGCCAGCAGCCAGGGGGGGGTGGCTACAAAGTACGAGCAGTACTTC.

This clonotype was seen more than once but under ten times. The chain couples TRBV10-3 to TRBJ1-2; D gene ambiguous. V was shortened by 0 bases and J by 8 bases, with 13 bases between the two germline ends. Per germline, CDR1 ENHRY and CDR2 SYGVKD. The CDR3 covers 14 residues. CDR3 protein: CAISESNRRKGYTF. As DNA, the CDR3 is TGTGCCATCAGTGAGTCGAATCGCAGAAAAGGCTACACCTTC.

A few counts support this clonotype. V and J are TRBV6-2 or TRBV6-3 and TRBJ2-2; D may be TRBD1 (5 bases). Germline V gene lookup returns CDR1 MNHEY and CDR2 SVGEGT. The V end lost 2 bases, the J end lost 5 bases, and 6 bases lay between the germline ends. The CDR3 runs 13 residues. The CDR3 nucleotides read TGTGCCAGCAGTTACAGGGGAACCGGGGAGCTGTTTTTT. Protein product: CASSYRGTGELFF.

The rearrangement joins TRBV27 to TRBJ2-7; D is ambiguous. The germline gives CDR1 MNHEY, CDR2 SMNVEV (reference sequence). With 3 bases removed from V and 4 bases from J, the gap between germline ends came to 7 bases. The CDR3 contains 12 residues. CDR3 sequence (DNA): TGTGCCAGCAGTTTCGTCGGTTACGAGCAGTACTTC. This codes for CASSFVGYEQYF.

V gene TRBV20-1 combines with J gene TRBJ1-1, with D hard to call. This CDR3 has 12 residues. The ends were cut back, 3 bases at V and 2 bases at J, with 7 bases in the middle. CDR1 and CDR2 (germline): DFQATT, SNEGSKA (reference sequence). CDR3 sequence: CSASGSNTEAFF. The CDR3 DNA reads TGCAGTGCTAGCGGCTCTAACACTGAAGCTTTCTTT.

This chain uses TRBV30 with TRBJ2-1; 8 nucleotides agree with TRBD2. V shed 7 bases, J shed 0 bases, and the junction held 2 bases outside the gene matches. Germline-derived CDR1 and CDR2 are GTSNPN and SVGIG (reference sequence). The CDR3 has 13 amino acids. The CDR3 spells CASGRASYNEQFF. CDR3 in DNA: TGTGCCTCCGGGAGGGCCTCCTACAATGAGCAGTTCTTC.

The chain recombines TRBV10-1 with TRBJ2-7; no firm D call. The length of the CDR3 is 13 residues. Trimming took 5 bases from V and 2 from J, leaving 10 bases between them. The germline CDR1 and CDR2 sequences are WNHNN and SYGVQD (reference sequence). CDR3 region: CASSIDLTYEQYF. The CDR3, as DNA: TGCGCCAGCAGTATAGATCTGACCTACGAGCAGTACTTC.